The entry below gives a single T cell receptor beta chain sequence along with its context. These data are taken from a study of control samples from healthy donors and cancer patients. Some clones are missing from TCRdb's copy, which holds only in-frame ones; the method was immunoSEQ multiplex PCR. The sample has roughly 130,000 clones, 85% to 95% seen once. After removal of 0 bases from V and 4 bases from J, the junction contained 11 bases not matched to a gene. CDR3 size: 17 residues. Germline values: CDR1 SGHDT, CDR2 YYEEEE. This receptor was obtained from a man younger than 45 in good health. The sample taken for sequencing was blood. The J gene is TRBJ2-7, the V gene TRBV5-6; 9 bases are shared with TRBD1. The chain's CDR3 is CASSLGHRGPAGYEQYF. As DNA, the CDR3 is TGTGCCAGCAGCTTGGGGCACAGGGGGCCCGCCGGGTACGAGCAGTACTTC.